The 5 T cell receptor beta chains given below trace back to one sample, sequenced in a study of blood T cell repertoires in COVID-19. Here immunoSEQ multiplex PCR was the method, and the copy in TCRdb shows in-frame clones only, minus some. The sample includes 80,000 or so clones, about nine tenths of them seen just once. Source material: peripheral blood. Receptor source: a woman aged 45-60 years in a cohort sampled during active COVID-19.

The CDR3 reads CASSQDHSGRASPDTQYF. CDR3 bases: TGTGCCAGCAGCCAAGATCACAGCGGGAGGGCGTCCCCAGATACGCAGTATTTT. V is TRBV4-2 and J is TRBJ2-3; TRBD2 matches 10 bases. The ends lost 0 bases at V and 4 bases at J; junction bases unmatched: 10. Germline V CDR1 and CDR2: LGHNA, YNFKEQ. The CDR3 totals 18 residues.

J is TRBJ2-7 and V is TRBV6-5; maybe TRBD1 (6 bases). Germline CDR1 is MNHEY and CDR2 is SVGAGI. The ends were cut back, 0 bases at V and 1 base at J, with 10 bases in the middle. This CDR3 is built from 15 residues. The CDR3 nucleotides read TGTGCCAGCAGTTACTCAGGGGGTCCTTCCTACGAGCAGTACTTC. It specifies CASSYSGGPSYEQYF.

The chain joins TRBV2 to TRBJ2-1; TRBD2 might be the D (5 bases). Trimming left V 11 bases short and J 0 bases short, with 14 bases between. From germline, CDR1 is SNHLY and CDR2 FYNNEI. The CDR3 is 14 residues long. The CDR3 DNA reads TGTGCCCTCGACGCGGGCCACTCCTACAATGAGCAGTTCTTC. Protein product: CALDAGHSYNEQFF.

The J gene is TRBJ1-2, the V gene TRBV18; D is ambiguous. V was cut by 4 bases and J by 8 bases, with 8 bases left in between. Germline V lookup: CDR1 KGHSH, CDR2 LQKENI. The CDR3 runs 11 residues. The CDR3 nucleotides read TGTGCCAGCTCACTAGATCGGGGCTACACCTTC. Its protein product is CASSLDRGYTF. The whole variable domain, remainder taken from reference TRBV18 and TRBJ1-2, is NAGVMQNPRHLVRRRGQEARLRCSPMKGHSHVYWYRQLPEEGLKFMVYLQKENIIDESGMPKERFSAEFPKEGPSILRIQQVVRGDSAAYFCASSLDRGYTFGSGTRLTVV.

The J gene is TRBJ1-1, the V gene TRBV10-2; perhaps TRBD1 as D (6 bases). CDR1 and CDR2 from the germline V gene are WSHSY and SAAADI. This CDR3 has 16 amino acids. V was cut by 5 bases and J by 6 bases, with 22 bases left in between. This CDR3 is CASSYEGGVGSSEAFF. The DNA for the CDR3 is TGCGCCAGCAGTTACGAGGGGGGGGTAGGAAGCTCTGAAGCTTTCTTT.